This TCR beta chain was sequenced in a study of OX40 agonist ivuxolimab in advanced cancers. On the study more broadly: Recorded diagnoses for dose-escalation patients were hepatocellular carcinoma, melanoma, renal cell or head and neck cancer. Three patients responded partially, comprising one with hepatocellular carcinoma and two with cutaneous melanoma.

Libraries were prepared by immunoSEQ multiplex PCR; TCRdb keeps only in-frame clonotypes and omits some of them. The sample holds about 120,000 clones; roughly 95% are singletons and the top ten take roughly 0.15%. Whole-study results and caveats: Within 6 weeks, CD4+ and CD8+ blood T cells expanded clonally at 0.1 to 3.0 mg/kg. Partial responders at 0.1-3.0 mg/kg showed near-lowest clonal expansion.

For this clone: Its antigen is still unknown.

The CDR3 has 14 amino acids. Deletions cut 3 bases from V and 0 bases from J, with 9 bases between. CDR1 and CDR2 (germline): SGHNT, YENEEA. This receptor was identified in an adult with an advanced solid tumor such as melanoma, head and neck, liver or kidney cancer. This sample comprised CD4+ or CD8+ T cells sorted from blood, obtained in a trial of the OX40 agonist ivuxolimab. The J gene is TRBJ2-7, the V gene TRBV11-3; D is uncertain. The CDR3 here is CASSFSTSSYEQYF. The CDR3 DNA sequence: TGTGCCAGCAGCTTTTCGACCAGCTCCTACGAGCAGTACTTC.